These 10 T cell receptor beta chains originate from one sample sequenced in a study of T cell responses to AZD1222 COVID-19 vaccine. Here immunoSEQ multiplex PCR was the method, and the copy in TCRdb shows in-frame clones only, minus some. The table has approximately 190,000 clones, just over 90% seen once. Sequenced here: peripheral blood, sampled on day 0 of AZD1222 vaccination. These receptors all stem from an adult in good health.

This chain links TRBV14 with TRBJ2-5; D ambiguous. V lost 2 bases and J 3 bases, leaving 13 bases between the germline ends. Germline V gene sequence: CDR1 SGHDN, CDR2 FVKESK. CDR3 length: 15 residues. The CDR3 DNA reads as TGTGCCAGCAGCCAACTTCGTCCGCTAAAAGAGACCCAGTACTTC. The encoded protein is CASSQLRPLKETQYF.

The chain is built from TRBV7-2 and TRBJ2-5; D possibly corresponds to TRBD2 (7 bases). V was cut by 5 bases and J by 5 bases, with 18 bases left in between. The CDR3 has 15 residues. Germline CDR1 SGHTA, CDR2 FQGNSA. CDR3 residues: CASSPGGGGRETQYF. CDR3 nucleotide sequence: TGTGCCAGCAGCCCCGGGGGAGGGGGAAGGGAGACCCAGTACTTC.

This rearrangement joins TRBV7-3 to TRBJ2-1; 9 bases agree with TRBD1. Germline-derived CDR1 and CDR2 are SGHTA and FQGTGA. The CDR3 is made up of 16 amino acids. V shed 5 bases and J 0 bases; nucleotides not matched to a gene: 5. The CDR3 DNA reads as TGTGCCAGCAGCATTCACAGGGGGCCCTCCTACAATGAGCAGTTCTTC. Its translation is CASSIHRGPSYNEQFF. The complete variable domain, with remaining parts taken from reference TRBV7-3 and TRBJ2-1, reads GAGVSQTPSNKVTEKGKYVELRCDPISGHTALYWYRQSLGQGPEFLIYFQGTGAADDSGLPNDRFFAVRPEGSVSTLKIQRTERGDSAVYLCASSIHRGPSYNEQFFGPGTRLTVL.

Here the CDR3 reads CASSYSGDRRSPLHF. The CDR3 DNA reads TGTGCCAGCAGTTACTCCGGGGACAGGCGTTCACCCCTCCACTTT. V is TRBV6-2 or TRBV6-3 and J is TRBJ1-6; 8 bases align to TRBD1. Germline V gives CDR1 MNHEY, CDR2 SVGEGT. CDR3 length: 15 residues. V shed 0 bases, J shed 9 bases, and the junction held 4 bases outside the gene matches.

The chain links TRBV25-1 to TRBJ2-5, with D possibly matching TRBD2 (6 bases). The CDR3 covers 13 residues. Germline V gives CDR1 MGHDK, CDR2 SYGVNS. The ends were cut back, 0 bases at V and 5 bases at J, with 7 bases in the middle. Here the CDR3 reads CASSEYGGETQYF. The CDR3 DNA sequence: TGTGCCAGCAGTGAATATGGGGGGGAGACCCAGTACTTC.

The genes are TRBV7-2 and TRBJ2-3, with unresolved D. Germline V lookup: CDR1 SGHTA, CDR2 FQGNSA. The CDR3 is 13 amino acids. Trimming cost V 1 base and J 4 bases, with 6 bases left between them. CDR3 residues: CASSLVPPDTQYF. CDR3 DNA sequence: TGTGCCAGCAGCTTAGTTCCCCCAGATACGCAGTATTTT.

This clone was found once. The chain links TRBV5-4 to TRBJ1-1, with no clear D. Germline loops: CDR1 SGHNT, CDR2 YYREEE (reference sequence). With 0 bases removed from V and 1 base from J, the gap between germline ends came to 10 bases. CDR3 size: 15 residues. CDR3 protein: CASSLARLTNTEAFF. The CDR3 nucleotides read TGTGCCAGCAGCTTGGCTAGGCTGACGAACACTGAAGCTTTCTTT.

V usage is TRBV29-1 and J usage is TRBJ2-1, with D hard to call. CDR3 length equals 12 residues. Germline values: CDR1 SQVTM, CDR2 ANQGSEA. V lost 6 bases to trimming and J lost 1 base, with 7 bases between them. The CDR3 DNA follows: TGCAGCGTCGCTCAGTCCTACAATGAGCAGTTCTTC. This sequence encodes CSVAQSYNEQFF.

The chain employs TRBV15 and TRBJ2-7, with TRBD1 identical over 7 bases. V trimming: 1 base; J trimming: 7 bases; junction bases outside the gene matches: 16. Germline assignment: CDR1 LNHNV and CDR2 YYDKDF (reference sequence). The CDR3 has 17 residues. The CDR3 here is CATSRGVMDRILQEQYF. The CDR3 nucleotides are TGTGCCACCAGCAGAGGTGTTATGGACAGGATCCTCCAGGAGCAGTACTTC.

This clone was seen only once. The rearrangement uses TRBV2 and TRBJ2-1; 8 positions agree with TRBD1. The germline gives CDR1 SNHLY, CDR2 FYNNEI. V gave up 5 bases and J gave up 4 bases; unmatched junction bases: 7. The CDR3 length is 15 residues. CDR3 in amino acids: CASSLRQGQYNEQFF. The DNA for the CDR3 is TGTGCCAGCAGTTTAAGACAGGGGCAGTACAATGAGCAGTTCTTC.